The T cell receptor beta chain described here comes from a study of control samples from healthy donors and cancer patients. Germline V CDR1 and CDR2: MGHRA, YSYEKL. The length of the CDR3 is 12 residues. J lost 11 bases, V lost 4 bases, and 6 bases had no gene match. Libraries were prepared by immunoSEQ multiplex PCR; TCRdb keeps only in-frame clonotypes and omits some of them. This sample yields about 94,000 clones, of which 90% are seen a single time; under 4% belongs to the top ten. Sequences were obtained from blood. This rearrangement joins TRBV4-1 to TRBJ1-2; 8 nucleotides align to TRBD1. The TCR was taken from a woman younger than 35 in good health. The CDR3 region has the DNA TGCGCCAGCAGCCTTCAGGGGGCGAGATACACCTTC. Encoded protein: CASSLQGARYTF.